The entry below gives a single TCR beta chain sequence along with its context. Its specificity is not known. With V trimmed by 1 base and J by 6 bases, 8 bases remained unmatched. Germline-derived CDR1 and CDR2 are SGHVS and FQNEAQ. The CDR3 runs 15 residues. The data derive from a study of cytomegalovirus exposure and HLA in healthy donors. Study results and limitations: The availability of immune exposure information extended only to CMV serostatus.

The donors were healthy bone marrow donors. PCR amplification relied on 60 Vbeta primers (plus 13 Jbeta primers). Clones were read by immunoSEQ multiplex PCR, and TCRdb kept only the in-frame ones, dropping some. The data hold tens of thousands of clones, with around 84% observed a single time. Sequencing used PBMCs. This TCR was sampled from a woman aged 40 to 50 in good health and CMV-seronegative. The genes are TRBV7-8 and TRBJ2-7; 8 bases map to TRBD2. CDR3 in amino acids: CASSLDGLALGEQYF. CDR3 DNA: TGTGCCAGCAGCTTAGATGGACTAGCCCTCGGCGAGCAGTACTTC.